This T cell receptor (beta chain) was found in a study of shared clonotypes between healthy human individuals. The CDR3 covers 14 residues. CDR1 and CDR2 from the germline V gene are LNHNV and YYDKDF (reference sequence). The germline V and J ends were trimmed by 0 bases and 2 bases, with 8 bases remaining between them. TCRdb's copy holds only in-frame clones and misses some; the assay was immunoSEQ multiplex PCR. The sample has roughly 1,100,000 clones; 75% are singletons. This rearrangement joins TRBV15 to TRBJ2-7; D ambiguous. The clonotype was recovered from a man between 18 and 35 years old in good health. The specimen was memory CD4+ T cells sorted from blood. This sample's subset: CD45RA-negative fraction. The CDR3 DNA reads TGTGCCACCAGCAGAGATCCGGATGCCTACGAGCAGTACTTC. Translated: CATSRDPDAYEQYF. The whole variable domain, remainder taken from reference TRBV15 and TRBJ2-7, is DAMVIQNPRYQVTQFGKPVTLSCSQTLNHNVMYWYQQKSSQAPKLLFHYYDKDFNNEADTPDNFQSRRPNTSFCFLDIRSPGLGDTAMYLCATSRDPDAYEQYFGPGTRLTVT.